What follows are 9 T cell receptor beta chains derived from one specimen sequenced in a study of breast tumors, draining lymph nodes, adjacent tissues. MiXCR was run by TCRdb on the multiplex PCR reads, yielding one entry per CDR3 protein. The table has around 140,000 distinct CDR3 sequences, 20% to 25% seen once; the top ten hold under 3%. Breast cancer patients provided tissue from their axillary draining lymph nodes. Sequenced material: axillary lymph node tissue. These receptor sequences come from a female donor with breast cancer. Some clones in this sample may be carry-over from other donors' samples.

This clonotype showed up many times. The chain joins TRBV7-9 to TRBJ2-1; 9 bases map to TRBD2. Germline trimming cut 1 base from V and 2 bases from J; bases unmatched to any gene: 6. Germline lookup yields CDR1 SEHNR and CDR2 FQNEAQ (reference sequence). This CDR3 is 17 amino acids long. The CDR3 loop reads CASSLVSSGIPYNEQFF. The CDR3 DNA follows: TGTGCCAGCAGCTTAGTGTCTAGCGGGATTCCCTACAATGAGCAGTTCTTC.

In its sample, this clonotype was seen many times. The genes are TRBV6-2 or TRBV6-3 and TRBJ2-7; TRBD1 is a possible D gene (5 bases). The CDR3 loop spans 14 amino acids. Germline CDR1 and CDR2: MNHEY and SVGEGT. V was pared by 2 bases and J by 4 bases, with 12 bases between. This CDR3 reads CASSYGAGLYEQYF. Written as DNA, the CDR3 is TGTGCCAGCAGTTACGGCGCAGGGTTGTACGAGCAGTACTTC.

Concerning this clonotype itself: A much larger clone is a single base away; this may be a read error. This rearrangement joins TRBV20-1 to TRBJ2-1; 10 bases line up with TRBD1. CDR1 and CDR2 from the germline V gene are DFQATT and SNEGSKA (reference sequence). CDR3 length equals 16 residues. CDR3 DNA: TGCAGTGCTGGAGATAGAAGGACAGGGGGCTACAATGAGCAGTTCTTC. Translation: CSAGDRRTGGYNEQFF.

This clonotype was picked up many times. J is TRBJ2-1 and V is TRBV7-6; 7 bases match TRBD2. V shed 3 bases, J shed 2 bases, and the junction held 4 bases outside the gene matches. Germline loops: CDR1 SGHVS, CDR2 FNYEAQ. The CDR3 length is 15 residues. Written as DNA, the CDR3 is TGTGCCAGCAGCTTTACAAGCGGGGCCTACAATGAGCAGTTCTTC. Protein: CASSFTSGAYNEQFF.

This clonotype was seen a few times. This chain links TRBV30 with TRBJ2-2, with D perhaps assigned TRBD1 or TRBD2 (5 bases each). The CDR3 is made up of 16 amino acids. V was shortened by 3 bases and J by 4 bases, with 18 bases between the two germline ends. CDR1 is GTSNPN and CDR2 is SVGIG in the germline V gene (reference sequence). CDR3 DNA sequence: TGTGCCTGGAGACCGCCGGGACGGAGGATCACCGGGGAGCTGTTTTTT. Protein sequence: CAWRPPGRRITGELFF. Variable domain in full (rest from reference TRBV30 and TRBJ2-2): SQTIHQWPATLVQPVGSPLSLECTVEGTSNPNLYWYRQAAGRGLQLLFYSVGIGQISSEVPQNLSASRPQDRQFILSSKKLLLSDSGFYLCAWRPPGRRITGELFFGEGSRLTVL.

This chain links TRBV6-5 with TRBJ2-6; 8 bases map to TRBD1. Trimming at V came to 5 bases and at J to 0 bases, leaving 6 bases not matched to a gene. This CDR3 is 17 amino acids long. In germline, CDR1 is MNHEY, CDR2 SVGAGI. The CDR3 DNA reads as TGTGCCAGCAGTCAGGGACAGGTGCTCTCTGGGGCCAACGTCCTGACTTTC. It is translated as CASSQGQVLSGANVLTF.

This clonotype was detected ten times or more. The chain has TRBV19 and TRBJ2-3; D not resolved. The CDR3 is 14 amino acids. V shed 3 bases and J shed 2 bases, with 9 bases lying between them. Germline CDR1 and CDR2: LNHDA and SQIVND (reference sequence). As DNA, the CDR3 is TGTGCCAGTAGTATCGCCAGTAACACAGATACGCAGTATTTT. It translates to CASSIASNTDTQYF.

Concerning this clonotype itself: A read error may be the cause here, since a much bigger clone is one base away. The chain links TRBV7-9 to TRBJ1-6; D gene unclear. V lost 11 bases and J lost 10, with 18 bases in between. This CDR3 comprises 13 residues. Looked up from germline, CDR1 is SEHNR and CDR2 is FQNEAQ (reference sequence). In DNA, the CDR3 is TGTGCCGCACGGGAAAACGAACTCTCACCCCTCCACTTT. This gives the protein CAARENELSPLHF.

About this clonotype: This clone may be a read error of a much larger clone one base away. The V call is TRBV11-2, the J call TRBJ2-1; unclear D gene. CDR3 length: 15 residues. Germline assignment: CDR1 SGHAT and CDR2 FQNNGV. CDR3 loop: CASSFGLRSYNGQFF. CDR3 DNA: TGTGCCAGCAGCTTTGGTCTCAGGTCCTACAATGGGCAGTTCTTC.